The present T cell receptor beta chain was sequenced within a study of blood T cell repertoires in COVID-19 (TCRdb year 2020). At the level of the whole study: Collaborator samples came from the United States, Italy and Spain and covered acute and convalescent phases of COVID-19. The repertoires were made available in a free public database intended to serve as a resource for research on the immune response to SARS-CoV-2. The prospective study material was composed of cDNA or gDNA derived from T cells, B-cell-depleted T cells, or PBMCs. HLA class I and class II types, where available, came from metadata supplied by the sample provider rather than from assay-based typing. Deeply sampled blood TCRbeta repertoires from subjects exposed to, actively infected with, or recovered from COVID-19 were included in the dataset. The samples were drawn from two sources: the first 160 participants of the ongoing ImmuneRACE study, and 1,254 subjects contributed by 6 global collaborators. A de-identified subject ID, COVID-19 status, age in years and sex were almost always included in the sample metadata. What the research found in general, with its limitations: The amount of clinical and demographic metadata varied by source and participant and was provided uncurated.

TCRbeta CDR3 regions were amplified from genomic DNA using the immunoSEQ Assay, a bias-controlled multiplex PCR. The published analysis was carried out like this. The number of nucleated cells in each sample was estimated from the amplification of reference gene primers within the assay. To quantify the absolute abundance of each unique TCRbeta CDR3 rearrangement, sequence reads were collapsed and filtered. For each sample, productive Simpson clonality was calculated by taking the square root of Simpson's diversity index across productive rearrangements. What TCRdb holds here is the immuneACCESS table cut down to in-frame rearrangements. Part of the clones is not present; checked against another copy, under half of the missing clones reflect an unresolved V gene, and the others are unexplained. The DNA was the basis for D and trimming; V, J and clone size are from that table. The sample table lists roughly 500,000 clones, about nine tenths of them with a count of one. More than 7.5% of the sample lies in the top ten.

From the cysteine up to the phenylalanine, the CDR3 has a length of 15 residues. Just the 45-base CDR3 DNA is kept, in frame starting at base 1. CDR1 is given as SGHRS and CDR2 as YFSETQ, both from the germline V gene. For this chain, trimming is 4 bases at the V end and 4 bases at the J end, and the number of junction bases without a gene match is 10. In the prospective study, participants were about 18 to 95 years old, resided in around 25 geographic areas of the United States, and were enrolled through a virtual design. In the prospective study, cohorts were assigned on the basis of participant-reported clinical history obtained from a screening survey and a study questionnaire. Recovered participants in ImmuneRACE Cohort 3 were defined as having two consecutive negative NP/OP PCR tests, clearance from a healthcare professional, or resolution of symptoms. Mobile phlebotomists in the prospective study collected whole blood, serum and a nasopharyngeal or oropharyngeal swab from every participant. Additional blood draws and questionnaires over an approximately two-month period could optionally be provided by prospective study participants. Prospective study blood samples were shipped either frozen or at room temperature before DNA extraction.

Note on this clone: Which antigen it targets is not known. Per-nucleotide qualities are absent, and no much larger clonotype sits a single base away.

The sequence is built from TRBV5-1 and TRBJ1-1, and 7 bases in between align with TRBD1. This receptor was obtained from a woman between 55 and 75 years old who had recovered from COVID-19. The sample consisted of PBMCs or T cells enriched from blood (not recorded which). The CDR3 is CASSATGEVGTEAFF. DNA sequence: TGCGCCAGCAGCGCCACAGGGGAGGTAGGCACTGAAGCTTTCTTT.